A single sample is the source of the 24 T cell receptor beta chains below, sequenced in a study of response to subunit inactivated influenza vaccine. In TCRdb, the RT-PCR reads were re-called with MiXCR into one record per CDR3 protein. The repertoire holds about 500,000 distinct CDR3 sequences, more than 15% seen once, with less than 4% in the top ten. The material sequenced was CD4+ T cells sorted from PBMCs, taken less than 30 months after vaccination. These receptors came from a man aged 50 to 69 who received an inactivated influenza vaccine.

This sequence joins TRBV28 and TRBJ2-7, with 10 bases aligning to TRBD1. This CDR3 contains 15 residues. V was clipped by 4 bases and J by 2 bases; unmatched bases: 5. Germline V gene sequence: CDR1 MDHEN, CDR2 SYDVKM. CDR3 in amino acids: CASSSPDRGPYEQYF. In DNA form, the CDR3 reads TGTGCCAGCAGTTCCCCCGACAGGGGGCCCTACGAGCAGTACTTC.

This clonotype was observed at least ten times. The V call is TRBV5-5, the J call TRBJ2-2; D is uncertain. The V and J ends lost 2 bases and 0 bases respectively, with 11 bases between them. The CDR3 runs 16 residues. Germline CDR1 SGHKS, CDR2 YYEKEE (reference sequence). The CDR3 loop is CASSLGPSPNTGELFF. The DNA of the CDR3 is TGTGCCAGCAGCTTAGGACCCAGTCCGAACACCGGGGAGCTGTTTTTT. The full variable domain, its missing parts supplied by reference TRBV5-5 and TRBJ2-2, is DAGVTQSPTHLIKTRGQQVTLRCSPISGHKSVSWYQQVLGQGPQFIFQYYEKEERGRGNFPDRFSARQFPNYSSELNVNALLLGDSALYLCASSLGPSPNTGELFFGEGSRLTVL.

This clonotype has a handful of counts. This chain links TRBV20-1 with TRBJ1-4, with a possible D match to TRBD1 (5 bases). This CDR3 spans 13 amino acids. CDR1 is DFQATT, CDR2 SNEGSKA, per germline (reference sequence). Trimming shortened V by 5 bases and J by 5 bases, and 12 bases separated the two germline ends. CDR3 coding DNA: TGCAGTGCTCCAGGGACGGGGAATGAAAAACTGTTTTTT. Residues: CSAPGTGNEKLFF.

The chain carries TRBV19 and TRBJ1-2; D remains unclear. V was pared by 3 bases and J by 3 bases, with 8 bases between. Germline V gives CDR1 LNHDA, CDR2 SQIVND (reference sequence). This CDR3 has 13 amino acids. This CDR3 is CASSMVGDYGYTF. The CDR3 nucleotides read TGTGCCAGTAGTATGGTGGGTGACTATGGCTACACCTTC.

This clonotype has at least ten counts. The gene calls are TRBV29-1 and TRBJ2-3; D is unresolved. The CDR3 is 11 residues long. The germline V gene encodes CDR1 SQVTM and CDR2 ANQGSEA. Trimming removed 5 bases from V and 5 bases from J, with 8 bases in between. As DNA, the CDR3 is TGCAGCGTTTCCGAGGTAGATACGCAGTATTTT. It translates to CSVSEVDTQYF.

There are a few counts of this clonotype. The genes are TRBV5-1 and TRBJ1-1, with 11 bases lining up with TRBD1. The germline gives CDR1 SGHRS, CDR2 YFSETQ. V shed 4 bases, J shed 11 bases, and the junction held 10 bases outside the gene matches. The CDR3 is 14 amino acids. The CDR3 loop reads CASSLGTGGYGAFF. CDR3 nucleotides: TGCGCCAGCAGCCTCGGGACAGGGGGTTATGGGGCTTTCTTT.

This clonotype was observed a few times. V is TRBV7-9 and J is TRBJ2-2; D is perhaps TRBD1 (7 bases). V shed 6 bases and J shed 6 bases, with 17 bases lying between them. The CDR3 consists of 15 residues. CDR1 and CDR2 from the germline V gene are SEHNR and FQNEAQ (reference sequence). Here the CDR3 reads CASRPWTGGSGELFF. The CDR3 DNA follows: TGTGCCAGCAGGCCCTGGACAGGAGGGTCCGGGGAGCTGTTTTTT. Based on the CDR3 plus reference TRBV7-9 and TRBJ2-2, the full variable domain is DTGVSQNPRHKITKRGQNVTFRCDPISEHNRLYWYRQTLGQGPEFLTYFQNEAQLEKSRLLSDRFSAERPKGSFSTLEIQRTEQGDSAMYLCASRPWTGGSGELFFGEGSRLTVL.

This clonotype was counted many times. CDR3 sequence (DNA): TGCGCCAGCAGCCTCGATCCCCACGGGGAGCTGTTTTTT. Translated: CASSLDPHGELFF. The chain has TRBV5-1 and TRBJ2-2, with D hard to call. With 4 bases removed from V and 7 bases from J, the gap between germline ends came to 11 bases. CDR3 length: 13 amino acids. The germline V gene has CDR1 SGHRS and CDR2 YFSETQ.

The chain joins TRBV5-1 to TRBJ2-1; D is perhaps TRBD1 (6 bases). Trimming left V 2 bases short and J 9 bases short, with 15 bases between. Germline V gene sequence: CDR1 SGHRS, CDR2 YFSETQ. This CDR3 is built from 14 residues. The CDR3 sequence is CASSFSPGVSEQFF. CDR3 nucleotides: TGCGCCAGCAGCTTCAGTCCAGGGGTGAGTGAGCAGTTCTTC.

This clonotype was seen many times. The V and J genes are TRBV15 and TRBJ1-5; D may be TRBD1 (6 bases). This CDR3 is 18 amino acids long. With 0 bases removed from V and 2 bases from J, the gap between germline ends came to 17 bases. Germline lookup yields CDR1 LNHNV and CDR2 YYDKDF (reference sequence). The CDR3 sequence is CATSRDPGDIGGNQPQHF. The DNA for the CDR3 is TGTGCCACCAGCAGAGATCCGGGGGACATTGGGGGCAATCAGCCCCAGCATTTT.

In this sample, this clonotype turned up a few times. The gene calls are TRBV6-1 and TRBJ1-6; unclear D gene. The CDR3 sequence is 14 residues long. V gave up 2 bases and J gave up 3 bases, with 5 bases separating them. CDR1 and CDR2 from the germline V gene are MNHNS and SASEGT. The CDR3 sequence: CASSETDYNSPLHF. The CDR3 DNA sequence: TGTGCCAGCAGTGAAACAGACTATAATTCACCCCTCCACTTT.

The rearrangement links TRBV4-3 to TRBJ1-5, with D uncertain. Germline V gives CDR1 LGHNA, CDR2 YSLEER. V was cut by 0 bases and J by 5 bases, with 5 bases left in between. This CDR3 contains 13 residues. CDR3 loop: CASSQERYQPQHF. The CDR3 DNA is TGCGCCAGCAGCCAAGAAAGGTATCAGCCCCAGCATTTT.

This clonotype was observed a handful of times. V is TRBV7-2 and J is TRBJ1-6; 7 bases align to TRBD1. The germline gives CDR1 SGHTA, CDR2 FQGNSA. Trimming at V came to 3 bases and at J to 6 bases, leaving 2 bases not matched to a gene. The CDR3 covers 14 residues. DNA of the CDR3: TGTGCCAGCAGCTTGAGACAGGGTAATTCACCCCTCCACTTT. It yields the protein CASSLRQGNSPLHF.

At least ten counts were recorded for this clonotype. V gene TRBV18 combines with J gene TRBJ2-1; the D is unclear. The CDR3 is 15 amino acids. Between the trimmed V and J ends, which lost 0 bases and 5 bases, there was a span of 11 bases. Germline loops: CDR1 KGHSH, CDR2 LQKENI. CDR3 region: CASSPPGYGDNEQFF. Written as DNA, the CDR3 is TGTGCCAGCTCACCACCAGGCTATGGAGACAATGAGCAGTTCTTC.

This clonotype was recorded at least ten times. This chain links TRBV5-8 with TRBJ2-5; 8 nucleotides align to TRBD2. Germline CDR1 SGHTS, CDR2 YDEGEE. The V gene end was trimmed by 1 base and the J gene end by 5 bases; junction bases not matched to a gene: 10. The CDR3 extends over 16 amino acids. The CDR3 reads CASSLSTGGPGETQYF. As DNA, the CDR3 is TGTGCCAGCAGCTTGTCGACGGGGGGGCCGGGGGAGACCCAGTACTTC.

The chain carries TRBV3-1 and TRBJ1-2; D not resolved. The germline V gene encodes CDR1 LGHDT and CDR2 YNNKEL (reference sequence). This CDR3 spans 14 amino acids. Trimming pared 0 bases from V and 8 bases from J, leaving 13 bases between. The CDR3 loop is CASSQDTGGEGYTF. CDR3 in DNA: TGTGCCAGCAGCCAAGATACGGGTGGGGAGGGCTACACCTTC.

This clonotype was detected a few times. The CDR3 sequence is CASSQGVGWQETQYF. As DNA, the CDR3 is TGCGCCAGCAGCCAAGGGGTCGGTTGGCAAGAGACCCAGTACTTC. This chain links TRBV4-1 with TRBJ2-5; no definite D call. The germline V gene has CDR1 MGHRA and CDR2 YSYEKL. The CDR3 runs to 15 residues. With 1 base removed from V and 2 bases from J, the gap between germline ends came to 11 bases.

This clonotype showed up just a few times. This chain connects TRBV18 to TRBJ2-4; 9 positions agree with TRBD1. From germline, CDR1 is KGHSH and CDR2 LQKENI. The junction had 1 base not matched to a gene; V was cut back by 0 bases and J by 4 bases. This CDR3 region has 15 residues. The DNA of the CDR3 is TGTGCCAGCTCACCACCGGACAGGGGAAAAAACATTCAGTACTTC. Translation: CASSPPDRGKNIQYF.

The chain joins TRBV4-3 to TRBJ2-6; possibly TRBD1 for D (5 bases). Trimming cost V 0 bases and J 0 bases, with 15 bases left between them. CDR3 length: 19 residues. Per the germline V gene, CDR1 is LGHNA and CDR2 is YSLEER. Here the CDR3 DNA reads TGCGCCAGCAGCCAAGATCCCCCGGTAGGGGCCTCTGGGGCCAACGTCCTGACTTTC. The encoded protein is CASSQDPPVGASGANVLTF.

This clonotype came up a few times. The J gene is TRBJ2-1, the V gene TRBV12-3 or TRBV12-4, with D unresolved. This CDR3 region has 16 residues. V was trimmed by 2 bases and J by 0 bases, leaving 11 bases between them. CDR3 in DNA: TGTGCCAGCAGTTTAATCGACGGTAGCTCCTACAATGAGCAGTTCTTC. This sequence encodes CASSLIDGSSYNEQFF.

The rearrangement joins TRBV3-1 to TRBJ2-7, with D hard to call. Germline CDR1 and CDR2: LGHDT and YNNKEL (reference sequence). V gave up 1 base and J gave up 5 bases, with 18 bases separating them. There are 16 residues in the CDR3. The CDR3 spells CASSQVFLRGTDEQYF. The CDR3 DNA is TGTGCCAGCAGCCAAGTCTTCTTACGAGGCACCGACGAGCAGTACTTC.

This clonotype was observed a few times. This chain uses TRBV9 with TRBJ2-1; D is perhaps TRBD2 (5 bases). Trimming left V 4 bases short and J 5 bases short, with 10 bases between. The CDR3 runs 13 residues. The germline V gene encodes CDR1 SGDLS and CDR2 YYNGEE. CDR3 sequence reads: CASSKGVDNEQFF. The DNA for the CDR3 is TGTGCCAGCAGCAAGGGAGTTGACAATGAGCAGTTCTTC.

The V call is TRBV6-5, the J call TRBJ2-5; D ambiguous. V dropped 2 bases and J dropped 5 bases, with 12 bases sitting between them. CDR1 MNHEY and CDR2 SVGAGI come from the germline V gene. This CDR3 comprises 14 residues. CDR3 nucleotides: TGTGCCAGCAGTTACACAGATTACCGGGAGACCCAGTACTTC. This codes for CASSYTDYRETQYF.

This chain uses TRBV12-3 or TRBV12-4 with TRBJ1-1; D is unclear. The CDR3 covers 10 residues. V was pared by 6 bases and J by 7 bases, with 6 bases between. The CDR3 DNA reads TGTGCCAGCAGACCGCGTGAAGCTTTCTTT. This gives the protein CASRPREAFF.